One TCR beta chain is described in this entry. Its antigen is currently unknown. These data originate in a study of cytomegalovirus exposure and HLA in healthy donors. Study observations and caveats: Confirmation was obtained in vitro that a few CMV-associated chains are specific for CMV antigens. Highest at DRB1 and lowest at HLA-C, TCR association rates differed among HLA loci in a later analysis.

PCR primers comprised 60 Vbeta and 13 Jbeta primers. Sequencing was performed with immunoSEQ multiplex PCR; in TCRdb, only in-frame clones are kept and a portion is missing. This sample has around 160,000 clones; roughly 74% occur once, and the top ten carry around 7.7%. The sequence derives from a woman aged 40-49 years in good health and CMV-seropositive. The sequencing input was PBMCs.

CDR3 protein: CATHQGTVNTGELFF. Written as DNA, the CDR3 is TGTGCCACACACCAGGGGACGGTAAACACCGGGGAGCTGTTTTTT. The J gene is TRBJ2-2, the V gene TRBV19, with D possibly matching TRBD1 (6 bases). Per the germline V gene, CDR1 is LNHDA and CDR2 is SQIVND (reference sequence). The length of the CDR3 is 15 residues. V lost 10 bases to trimming and J lost 2 bases, with 17 bases between them.